Following are 32 T cell receptor beta chains from one sample sequenced in a study of blood T cell repertoires in COVID-19. The table came from immunoSEQ multiplex PCR; TCRdb's copy has only in-frame clones and leaves some out. The sample has approximately 460,000 clones, 89% seen once. Input material: peripheral blood. The receptors were sampled from a man aged 18 to 30 with COVID-19, enrolled during active disease.

This clone has only one observation. The chain has TRBV5-1 and TRBJ2-2, with 15 bases lining up with TRBD2. The CDR3 is 18 residues long. The V segment lost 0 bases and the J segment 5 bases; nucleotides outside the gene matches: 5. From germline, CDR1 is SGHRS and CDR2 YFSETQ. CDR3 in amino acids: CASSLEGLAGGGTGELFF. DNA for the CDR3: TGCGCCAGCAGCTTGGAGGGACTAGCGGGAGGTGGGACCGGGGAGCTGTTTTTT.

The chain couples TRBV6-4 to TRBJ2-5; 10 bases match TRBD2. Trimming cost V 5 bases and J 5 bases; bases outside gene matches: 8. The CDR3 extends over 15 amino acids. The germline CDR1 and CDR2 sequences are MRHNA and SNTAGT. CDR3 DNA: TGTGCCAGCAGTCGGCTAGCGGGGGCGGGGGAGACCCAGTACTTC. Its translation is CASSRLAGAGETQYF.

The chain combines TRBV7-6 with TRBJ1-2; D perhaps matches TRBD1 (5 bases). Germline-derived CDR1 and CDR2 are SGHVS and FNYEAQ. The CDR3 spans 14 residues. V shed 1 base and J shed 7 bases, with 13 bases lying between them. CDR3 DNA: TGTGCCAGCAGCTTAGAGTTGGGTCAGGGTGGCTACACCTTC. This gives the protein CASSLELGQGGYTF.

The gene calls are TRBV18 and TRBJ2-7; 11 bases agree with TRBD1. The length of the CDR3 is 16 residues. V shed 3 bases, J shed 0 bases, and the junction held 4 bases outside the gene matches. Germline values: CDR1 KGHSH, CDR2 LQKENI. CDR3 region: CASSPYGQGASYEQYF. The CDR3 nucleotides are TGTGCCAGCTCACCGTATGGACAGGGGGCCTCCTACGAGCAGTACTTC.

This chain joins TRBV2 and TRBJ1-1; TRBD1 is a possible D gene (5 bases). The CDR3 is 11 residues long. Trimming pared 4 bases from V and 6 bases from J, leaving 6 bases between. Germline-derived CDR1 and CDR2 are SNHLY and FYNNEI. The CDR3 nucleotides read TGTGCCAGCAGTGGGGGGGCTGAAGCTTTCTTT. Translation: CASSGGAEAFF.

This clone was recorded only once. This chain uses TRBV19 with TRBJ1-2; 10 bases are a match to TRBD1. This CDR3 contains 14 residues. Germline CDR1 LNHDA, CDR2 SQIVND (reference sequence). With 8 bases clipped from V and 1 base from J, the junction kept 4 bases outside the gene matches. The CDR3 spells CASRWDRGNYGYTF. CDR3 bases: TGTGCCAGTCGATGGGACAGGGGTAACTATGGCTACACCTTC.

This chain uses TRBV9 with TRBJ2-7; 8 positions match TRBD2. The germline V gene has CDR1 SGDLS and CDR2 YYNGEE. The CDR3 loop spans 15 amino acids. J lost 3 bases, V lost 5 bases, and 10 bases had no gene match. The DNA of the CDR3 is TGTGCCAGCAGTAAGGGGGTAGCGGGGATCTACGAGCAGTACTTC. It specifies CASSKGVAGIYEQYF.

The chain joins TRBV11-2 to TRBJ2-5, with 12 nucleotides matching TRBD2. CDR3 length: 18 residues. With 1 base clipped from V and 4 bases from J, the junction kept 10 bases outside the gene matches. Germline-derived CDR1 and CDR2 are SGHAT and FQNNGV. DNA for the CDR3: TGTGCCAGCAGCTTAGTTCCTAGCGGGGGGGCCCGGGCAGAGACCCAGTACTTC. Amino acids: CASSLVPSGGARAETQYF.

The chain has TRBV7-9 and TRBJ2-7; 15 bases are shared with TRBD2. Germline CDR1 reads SEHNR; CDR2 reads FQNEAQ (reference sequence). Unmatched junction bases numbered 9, after V lost 4 bases and J lost 5 bases. This CDR3 contains 17 residues. CDR3 in DNA: TGTGCCAGCAGCTCCTCCTGGACTAGCGGGGGGGCCGACGAGCAGTACTTC. Translating it yields CASSSSWTSGGADEQYF.

The chain carries TRBV6-4 and TRBJ2-3, with 8 bases identical to TRBD2. J lost 1 base, V lost 0 bases, and 3 bases had no gene match. The length of the CDR3 is 16 residues. The V gene's germline CDR1 is MRHNA and CDR2 SNTAGT. CDR3: CASSDSRRGGTDTQYF. Written as DNA, the CDR3 is TGTGCCAGCAGTGACTCGAGGCGGGGGGGCACAGATACGCAGTATTTT.

The V gene is TRBV7-2, the J gene TRBJ2-7; 11 positions agree with TRBD2. Germline assignment: CDR1 SGHTA and CDR2 FQGNSA. Germline trimming cut 5 bases from V and 0 bases from J; bases unmatched to any gene: 3. The CDR3 sequence is 15 residues long. The CDR3, as DNA: TGTGCCAGCAGCGAAACTAGCGGGAGCTCCTACGAGCAGTACTTC. The encoded protein is CASSETSGSSYEQYF. Combining the CDR3 with reference TRBV7-2 and TRBJ2-7 gives the whole variable domain GAGVSQSPSNKVTEKGKDVELRCDPISGHTALYWYRQSLGQGLEFLIYFQGNSAPDKSGLPSDRFSAERTGGSVSTLTIQRTQQEDSAVYLCASSETSGSSYEQYFGPGTRLTVT.

The chain is built from TRBV6-5 and TRBJ2-7, with D tentatively TRBD1 (6 bases). Germline CDR1 reads MNHEY; CDR2 reads SVGAGI. Trimming removed 10 bases from V and 3 bases from J, with 19 bases in between. The CDR3 extends over 14 amino acids. The CDR3 nucleotides are TGTGCCACCTACCCCTGGGACAAGAACTACGAGCAGTACTTC. This gives the protein CATYPWDKNYEQYF.

The V call is TRBV24-1, the J call TRBJ2-5; weak D call: TRBD2 (5 bases). Germline V gene lookup returns CDR1 KGHDR and CDR2 SFDVKD. The CDR3 contains 13 residues. Trimming stripped 5 bases from V and 1 base from J, with 7 bases between. This CDR3 reads CATSGRAQETQYF. Written as DNA, the CDR3 is TGTGCCACCAGTGGGCGGGCCCAAGAGACCCAGTACTTC.

The rearrangement joins TRBV9 to TRBJ2-1, with TRBD2 matching 8 bases. CDR1 SGDLS and CDR2 YYNGEE come from the germline V gene. This CDR3 contains 14 residues. J lost 7 bases, V lost 2 bases, and 5 bases had no gene match. CDR3 sequence (DNA): TGTGCCAGCAGCGTCCTCAGCGGGGGAAATGAGCAGTTCTTC. Its translation: CASSVLSGGNEQFF.

This clone was picked up one time. V gene TRBV10-3 combines with J gene TRBJ2-7; TRBD1 matches at 11 bases. Looked up from germline, CDR1 is ENHRY and CDR2 is SYGVKD. The CDR3 runs to 17 residues. V lost 4 bases, J lost 5 bases, and 13 bases stayed unmatched. CDR3 sequence (DNA): TGTGCCATCAGTGGGGGACAGGGGGGATCTCGTCCCCACGAGCAGTACTTC. Protein sequence: CAISGGQGGSRPHEQYF.

The rearrangement joins TRBV7-9 to TRBJ1-2; 7 bases match TRBD1. The V and J ends lost 4 bases and 2 bases, in that order; junction bases with no gene match: 13. Germline CDR1 SEHNR, CDR2 FQNEAQ (reference sequence). The CDR3 spans 17 residues. The CDR3 sequence is CASSSLSGTVFNYGYTF. CDR3 DNA: TGTGCCAGCAGCTCCTTATCCGGGACAGTCTTCAACTATGGCTACACCTTC.

V and J are TRBV30 and TRBJ2-7; a possible D gene is TRBD1 (5 bases). This CDR3 is 16 amino acids long. Germline V gene lookup returns CDR1 GTSNPN and CDR2 SVGIG (reference sequence). V lost 8 bases, J lost 0 bases, and 23 bases lay in between. CDR3 protein: CAAQGAPNWGSYEQYF. For the CDR3, the DNA is TGTGCCGCCCAAGGGGCTCCAAACTGGGGCTCCTACGAGCAGTACTTC.

The genes are TRBV6-5 and TRBJ1-1, with D unresolved. With 6 bases removed from V and 3 bases from J, the gap between germline ends came to 11 bases. Germline assignment: CDR1 MNHEY and CDR2 SVGAGI. There are 13 residues in the CDR3. DNA for the CDR3: TGTGCCAGCAGAAGAGTTATCGACACTGAAGCTTTCTTT. This gives the protein CASRRVIDTEAFF.

This chain joins TRBV19 and TRBJ1-5; D is undetermined. Germline loops: CDR1 LNHDA, CDR2 SQIVND (reference sequence). The CDR3 covers 14 residues. V lost 5 bases to trimming and J lost 4 bases, with 12 bases between them. Here the CDR3 DNA reads TGTGCCAGTAGTTTTACGACGGGAAATCAGCCCCAGCATTTT. As protein: CASSFTTGNQPQHF.

The chain recombines TRBV29-1 with TRBJ2-3, with 12 positions matching TRBD1. The trim removed 5 bases at V and 1 base at J, leaving 13 bases unmatched. The CDR3 is 18 residues long. From germline, CDR1 is SQVTM and CDR2 ANQGSEA. The CDR3 DNA is TGCAGCGTTCTACCCGGGGACAGGGGGCGCGGGGGCACAGATACGCAGTATTTT. Its protein is CSVLPGDRGRGGTDTQYF.

The chain combines TRBV7-9 with TRBJ1-2, with TRBD1 as a possible D gene (6 bases). CDR3 length: 15 amino acids. The germline V and J ends were trimmed by 2 bases and 4 bases, with 14 bases remaining between them. CDR1 is SEHNR and CDR2 is FQNEAQ in the germline V gene (reference sequence). In nucleotides, the CDR3 is TGTGCCAGCAGCTTACCCCCAGGGGTCGGCTATGGCTACACCTTC. This gives the protein CASSLPPGVGYGYTF.

This clone appeared once. This chain joins TRBV11-2 and TRBJ2-2, with a tentative D call TRBD2 (7 bases). Trimming pared 0 bases from V and 7 bases from J, leaving 12 bases between. Per germline, CDR1 SGHAT and CDR2 FQNNGV. There are 15 residues in the CDR3. Here the CDR3 reads CASSLDRGAGGELFF. DNA for the CDR3: TGTGCCAGCAGCTTAGACCGGGGGGCCGGCGGGGAGCTGTTTTTT.

The genes are TRBV7-9 and TRBJ2-7, with TRBD1 identical over 9 bases. Per the germline V gene, CDR1 is SEHNR and CDR2 is FQNEAQ (reference sequence). This CDR3 comprises 13 residues. V lost 10 bases and J lost 3; bases outside the gene matches: 7. CDR3 residues: CATRDRANYEQYF. CDR3 DNA sequence: TGTGCCACTCGGGACAGGGCCAACTACGAGCAGTACTTC.

This chain uses TRBV6-4 with TRBJ1-5, with TRBD1 matching over 7 bases. This CDR3 has 13 amino acids. Germline values: CDR1 MRHNA, CDR2 SNTAGT. J lost 6 bases, V lost 9 bases, and 8 bases had no gene match. The CDR3 DNA follows: TGTGCCAGTAGGACAGGAGGTAGTCAGCCCCAGCATTTT. Translation: CASRTGGSQPQHF.

The chain recombines TRBV25-1 with TRBJ2-7; D might be TRBD1 (6 bases). The CDR3 contains 14 residues. The germline CDR1 and CDR2 sequences are MGHDK and SYGVNS. V was clipped by 2 bases and J by 4 bases, with 12 bases between them. The CDR3 DNA reads as TGTGCCAGCAGTGAAGTACTGGGGGCGTACGAGCAGTACTTC. Translation: CASSEVLGAYEQYF.

The chain uses TRBV9 and TRBJ2-2; 10 bases match TRBD2. This CDR3 is built from 18 residues. The germline V gene has CDR1 SGDLS and CDR2 YYNGEE. Trimming cost V 3 bases and J 1 base; bases outside gene matches: 9. The CDR3 DNA reads as TGTGCCAGCAGCGCAATCCCACTAGCGGGAATGAACACCGGGGAGCTGTTTTTT. Protein: CASSAIPLAGMNTGELFF. The whole variable domain, filled in from reference TRBV9 and TRBJ2-2, reads DSGVTQTPKHLITATGQRVTLRCSPRSGDLSVYWYQQSLDQGLQFLIQYYNGEERAKGNILERFSAQQFPDLHSELNLSSLELGDSALYFCASSAIPLAGMNTGELFFGEGSRLTVL.

V usage is TRBV4-1 and J usage is TRBJ2-1, with 7 bases matching TRBD1. V gave up 3 bases and J gave up 6 bases; unmatched junction bases: 14. The CDR3 spans 17 residues. Germline values: CDR1 MGHRA, CDR2 YSYEKL. Here the CDR3 reads CASSQSGQPRFSNEQFF. CDR3 nucleotide sequence: TGCGCCAGCAGCCAGTCGGGACAGCCACGGTTCAGCAATGAGCAGTTCTTC.

V is TRBV7-9 and J is TRBJ2-3; D perhaps matches TRBD1 (5 bases). CDR3 length: 14 amino acids. The V gene's germline CDR1 is SEHNR and CDR2 FQNEAQ (reference sequence). V lost 5 bases, J lost 2 bases, and 11 bases lay in between. Written as DNA, the CDR3 is TGTGCCAGCAGCCAAGGACAAGACACAGATACGCAGTATTTT. Translating gives CASSQGQDTDTQYF. The full variable domain, rest sourced from reference TRBV7-9 and TRBJ2-3, is DTGVSQNPRHKITKRGQNVTFRCDPISEHNRLYWYRQTLGQGPEFLTYFQNEAQLEKSRLLSDRFSAERPKGSFSTLEIQRTEQGDSAMYLCASSQGQDTDTQYFGPGTRLTVL.

V and J are TRBV5-6 and TRBJ2-7; D not certain. The V and J ends lost 4 bases and 3 bases respectively, with 5 bases between them. In germline, CDR1 is SGHDT, CDR2 YYEEEE. CDR3 length equals 11 residues. DNA of the CDR3: TGTGCCAGCAGCGTCAACTACGAGCAGTACTTC. This sequence encodes CASSVNYEQYF.

The V and J genes are TRBV2 and TRBJ2-7; D gene uncertain. Between the trimmed V and J ends, which lost 11 bases and 0 bases, there was a span of 17 bases. This CDR3 contains 14 residues. The germline CDR1 and CDR2 sequences are SNHLY and FYNNEI. CDR3 in amino acids: CAGASDWSSYEQYF. The CDR3 DNA sequence: TGTGCCGGAGCATCCGACTGGAGCTCCTACGAGCAGTACTTC.

V and J are TRBV7-9 and TRBJ2-2; the match to TRBD1 covers 7 bases. Germline loops: CDR1 SEHNR, CDR2 FQNEAQ (reference sequence). The junction had 9 bases not matched to a gene; V was cut back by 5 bases and J by 6 bases. This CDR3 is 15 amino acids long. CDR3 sequence: CASSHGTAWAGELFF. CDR3 nucleotide sequence: TGTGCCAGCAGCCATGGGACAGCTTGGGCCGGGGAGCTGTTTTTT.

This clone was seen a handful of times. The chain joins TRBV24-1 to TRBJ1-1; 9 nucleotides line up with TRBD1. The CDR3 extends over 15 amino acids. CDR1 KGHDR and CDR2 SFDVKD come from the germline V gene. After removal of 4 bases from V and 4 bases from J, the junction contained 6 bases not matched to a gene. In nucleotides, the CDR3 is TGTGCCACCAGTGACCCGACAGGGGGGGGCACTGAAGCTTTCTTT. Encoded protein: CATSDPTGGGTEAFF.